What follows are 14 T cell receptor beta chains derived from one specimen sequenced in a study of CDR3 diversity in severe acne. TCRdb used MiXCR to reprocess the PCR reads, holding one entry per CDR3 protein. The sample yields under 95,000 distinct CDR3 sequences, 45% to 50% seen once. Sample: blood. The receptors come from a male donor in good health, serving as a control.

V is TRBV5-1 and J is TRBJ2-7; TRBD2 agrees at 7 bases. CDR3 length: 13 amino acids. Germline-derived CDR1 and CDR2 are SGHRS and YFSETQ. V shed 5 bases, J shed 6 bases, and the junction held 8 bases outside the gene matches. The CDR3 nucleotides are TGCGCCAGCAGAACGACTAGCAGCGCCGAGCAGTACTTC. It specifies CASRTTSSAEQYF.

This clonotype has at least ten counts. The chain couples TRBV5-4 to TRBJ2-5; D gene unclear. Germline V CDR1 and CDR2: SGHNT, YYREEE (reference sequence). The CDR3 runs to 14 residues. The V end was cut by 0 bases, the J end by 5 bases, with 11 bases between. The CDR3 loop reads CASSLATLWETQYF. CDR3 bases: TGTGCCAGCAGCTTGGCAACCCTTTGGGAGACCCAGTACTTC.

The gene calls are TRBV5-1 and TRBJ2-2, with 7 bases that match TRBD1. Trimming took 4 bases from V and 3 from J; bases not matched to a gene: 9. The CDR3 consists of 16 residues. Looked up from germline, CDR1 is SGHRS and CDR2 is YFSETQ. CDR3 in amino acids: CASSRPPTGYTGELFF. Here the CDR3 DNA reads TGCGCCAGCAGCCGCCCCCCGACAGGGTACACCGGGGAGCTGTTTTTT.

This clonotype was counted ten times or more. The chain is built from TRBV7-6 and TRBJ2-3, with TRBD1 identical over 8 bases. V lost 1 base and J lost 2; bases outside the gene matches: 8. CDR3 size: 17 residues. Germline loops: CDR1 SGHVS, CDR2 FNYEAQ. The CDR3 protein is CASSLVPPDRDTDTQYF. The CDR3 DNA reads as TGTGCCAGCAGCTTAGTCCCACCGGACAGGGACACAGATACGCAGTATTTT.

A remark on this clonotype: This may come from a read error, since a much larger clone is one base off. The chain is built from TRBV19 and TRBJ1-1; the D gene is possibly TRBD1 (6 bases). Looked up from germline, CDR1 is LNHDA and CDR2 is SQIVND (reference sequence). This CDR3 is built from 14 residues. The CDR3 DNA is TGTGCCAGTAGTGGGCGACAGGCCAACGCTGAAGCTCTCTTT. Amino acid sequence: CASSGRQANAEALF.

Many counts were recorded for this clonotype. V usage is TRBV20-1 and J usage is TRBJ2-1; the D gene is possibly TRBD2 (6 bases). Germline V gene data show CDR1 as DFQATT and CDR2 as SNEGSKA (reference sequence). The CDR3 runs to 11 residues. The CDR3 sequence is CSPGAYNEQFF. CDR3 in DNA: TGCAGCCCGGGGGCCTACAATGAGCAGTTCTTC.

This clonotype was detected ten times or more. CDR3 amino acids: CASIPFQGWETQYF. CDR3 DNA: TGTGCCAGCATACCATTCCAGGGGTGGGAGACCCAGTACTTC. V and J are TRBV12-3 or TRBV12-4 and TRBJ2-5, with D possibly matching TRBD1 (6 bases). The CDR3 has 14 residues. V was clipped by 7 bases and J by 5 bases, with 17 bases between them.

In this sample, this clonotype turned up many times. Sequence at one end of the junction differs from germline and may be a read error. The gene calls are TRBV29-1 and TRBJ1-1; unclear D gene. The germline V gene encodes CDR1 SQVTM and CDR2 ANQGSEA. The CDR3 length is 13 residues. CDR3 sequence reads: CSVEDTEGTEAFF. CDR3 sequence (DNA): TGCAGCGTGGAAGATACTGAGGGCACTGAAGCTTTCTTT. Looking up the rest from reference TRBV29-1 and TRBJ1-1 gives the full variable domain: SAVISQKPSRDICQRGTSLTIQCQVDSQVTMMFWYRQQPGQSLTLIATANQGSEATYESGFVIDKFPISRPNLTFSTLTVSNMSPEDSSIYLCSVEDTEGTEAFFGQGTRLTVV.

This clonotype was seen repeatedly, ten times or more. The genes are TRBV27 and TRBJ1-1; perhaps TRBD1 as D (5 bases). Germline CDR1 reads MNHEY; CDR2 reads SMNVEV (reference sequence). The V gene lost 1 base and the J gene lost 1 base, with 10 bases spanning the gap. The CDR3 runs 15 residues. CDR3 loop: CASSLLRQGNTEAFF. As DNA, the CDR3 is TGTGCCAGCAGTTTATTGAGGCAGGGGAACACTGAAGCTTTCTTT.

The rearrangement links TRBV20-1 to TRBJ2-7, with TRBD2 matching 10 bases. V lost 3 bases, J lost 5 bases, and 4 bases stayed unmatched. The CDR3 length is 13 residues. Germline assignment: CDR1 DFQATT and CDR2 SNEGSKA (reference sequence). The CDR3 loop is CSARKSGRDEQYF. The CDR3 DNA is TGCAGTGCTAGGAAAAGCGGGAGGGACGAGCAGTACTTC.

V usage is TRBV7-9 and J usage is TRBJ2-5; D might be TRBD2 (5 bases). The CDR3 loop spans 15 amino acids. Germline CDR1 reads SEHNR; CDR2 reads FQNEAQ (reference sequence). The V and J ends lost 2 bases and 5 bases respectively, with 15 bases between them. The CDR3 DNA reads TGTGCCAGCAGCTTAATAGCGATGGGTGGGGAGACCCAGTACTTC. It codes for CASSLIAMGGETQYF.

This clonotype was counted only a few times. The J gene is TRBJ2-1, the V gene TRBV5-4; possibly TRBD2 for D (7 bases). The V and J ends lost 10 bases and 5 bases respectively, with 25 bases between them. Germline-derived CDR1 and CDR2 are SGHNT and YYREEE (reference sequence). The CDR3 length is 16 residues. The CDR3 DNA reads TGTGCCCGCGGCTTTGAGGGGGGGCCGGGGCACAATGAGCAGTTCTTC. Its protein is CARGFEGGPGHNEQFF.

The table lists this clonotype with a few counts. Sequence at one end of the junction differs from germline and may be a read error. The chain carries TRBV14 and TRBJ1-1, with D possibly being TRBD1 (6 bases). Germline lookup yields CDR1 SGHDN and CDR2 FVKESK. This CDR3 has 13 amino acids. CDR3 in DNA: TGTGCCAGCAGCCAAGATTGGGGGCAGCCCTTGGAATTT. The encoded protein is CASSQDWGQPLEF.

As regards this clonotype: Its ends do not fully match the called genes, so a read error is possible. The V call is TRBV24-1, the J call TRBJ2-1, with 15 nucleotides matching TRBD2. CDR3 length: 16 amino acids. Germline V lookup: CDR1 KGHDR, CDR2 SFDVKD. CDR3 amino acids: CASSGLAGGPADEQFF. In DNA, the CDR3 is TGTGCCAGCAGTGGACTAGCGGGAGGGCCGGCGGATGAGCAGTTCTTC.